The 26 T cell receptor beta chains presented below share a single source sample, sequenced in a study of blood T cell repertoires in COVID-19. Measured with immunoSEQ multiplex PCR; TCRdb has only the in-frame clones, and not every one. The sample has fewer than 200,000 clones; roughly 85% are singletons. The material sequenced was PBMCs or T cells enriched from blood (not recorded which). Receptors originate from a woman in her forties or fifties who had recovered from COVID-19.

This clone was seen more than once but under ten times. The V and J genes are TRBV6-5 and TRBJ1-3, with 8 bases matching TRBD1. The V gene end was trimmed by 8 bases and the J gene end by 4 bases; junction bases not matched to a gene: 10. The CDR3 totals 15 residues. Germline loops: CDR1 MNHEY, CDR2 SVGAGI. The CDR3 DNA reads as TGTGCCAGCGGCAGACAGGGGCAAGGAGGAAACACCATATATTTT. Its translation: CASGRQGQGGNTIYF.

This sequence joins TRBV2 and TRBJ1-4; 10 bases fit TRBD1. This CDR3 contains 14 residues. CDR1 is SNHLY, CDR2 FYNNEI, per germline. V lost 6 bases and J lost 7; bases outside the gene matches: 5. The CDR3 DNA sequence: TGTGCCAGCAGGAAGACAGGGGGCGGTGAAAAACTGTTTTTT. Its translation: CASRKTGGGEKLFF.

The chain joins TRBV4-2 to TRBJ1-5, with TRBD1 identical over 12 bases. This CDR3 has 16 amino acids. The V gene's germline CDR1 is LGHNA and CDR2 YNFKEQ. With V trimmed by 0 bases and J by 7 bases, 4 bases remained unmatched. The CDR3 bases are TGTGCCAGCAGCCAAGACAGCGGGACAGGGGGCCAGCCCCAGCATTTT. This gives the protein CASSQDSGTGGQPQHF.

About this clone: Additional DNA sequences in this sample encode the identical CDR3. The chain links TRBV27 to TRBJ1-1; D is unclear. Germline CDR1 and CDR2: MNHEY and SMNVEV (reference sequence). The V end was cut by 3 bases, the J end by 1 base, with 6 bases between. This CDR3 is built from 13 residues. The CDR3 DNA reads TGTGCCAGCAGTTTTCCAGGGAACACTGAAGCTTTCTTT. Protein sequence: CASSFPGNTEAFF.

This chain joins TRBV28 and TRBJ1-3; maybe TRBD1 (5 bases). Germline lookup yields CDR1 MDHEN and CDR2 SYDVKM. With 6 bases removed from V and 8 bases from J, the gap between germline ends came to 17 bases. CDR3 length: 14 residues. The CDR3 region has the DNA TGTGCCAGCAGCCGGGCGGGGCAGGGCTACACCATATATTTT. Its protein product is CASSRAGQGYTIYF.

This sequence joins TRBV5-6 and TRBJ1-1; TRBD1 is a possible D gene (6 bases). Germline V gene lookup returns CDR1 SGHDT and CDR2 YYEEEE. Trimming removed 3 bases at V and 11 bases at J, with 14 bases between. CDR3 length: 12 residues. The CDR3 is CASSSLRDTAFF. CDR3 nucleotide sequence: TGTGCCAGCAGCTCGTTGAGGGACACGGCTTTCTTT. Combining the CDR3 with reference TRBV5-6 and TRBJ1-1 gives the whole variable domain DAGVTQSPTHLIKTRGQQVTLRCSPKSGHDTVSWYQQALGQGPQFIFQYYEEEERQRGNFPDRFSGHQFPNYSSELNVNALLLGDSALYLCASSSLRDTAFFGQGTRLTVV.

The chain recombines TRBV19 with TRBJ2-2, with D perhaps matching TRBD2 (6 bases). Germline CDR1 LNHDA, CDR2 SQIVND (reference sequence). CDR3 length equals 19 residues. Trimming pared 7 bases from V and 8 bases from J, leaving 32 bases between. The CDR3 region is CASTPSGAWGDRPRGELFF. In DNA form, the CDR3 reads TGTGCCAGTACGCCTTCTGGGGCTTGGGGGGACCGCCCAAGGGGGGAGCTGTTTTTT.

The rearrangement joins TRBV7-9 to TRBJ2-4; 11 bases align to TRBD2. In germline, CDR1 is SEHNR, CDR2 FQNEAQ (reference sequence). This CDR3 spans 15 amino acids. V shed 1 base, J shed 9 bases, and the junction held 5 bases outside the gene matches. As DNA, the CDR3 is TGTGCCAGCAGCTTAGTTAGCGGGGGGGCCGGCATTCAGTACTTC. This translates into CASSLVSGGAGIQYF.

This clone was recorded only once. V is TRBV7-8 and J is TRBJ1-1, with D unresolved. Germline V gene lookup returns CDR1 SGHVS and CDR2 FQNEAQ. V was shortened by 7 bases and J by 0 bases, with 12 bases between the two germline ends. This CDR3 has 14 residues. The CDR3 bases are TGTGCCAGCATCCTAGACTCGGTGAACACTGAAGCTTTCTTT. Protein: CASILDSVNTEAFF.

The V gene is TRBV9, the J gene TRBJ1-1, with D uncertain. The CDR3 extends over 12 amino acids. Trimming pared 0 bases from V and 7 bases from J, leaving 7 bases between. The V gene's germline CDR1 is SGDLS and CDR2 YYNGEE. CDR3 loop: CASSVAGSEAFF. The DNA for the CDR3 is TGTGCCAGCAGCGTAGCTGGCAGTGAAGCTTTCTTT.

A single count supports this clone. The chain joins TRBV7-9 to TRBJ1-4; the D gene is possibly TRBD1 (5 bases). V lost 6 bases, J lost 0 bases, and 17 bases lay in between. Germline loops: CDR1 SEHNR, CDR2 FQNEAQ (reference sequence). This CDR3 has 17 residues. The CDR3 region is CASSRSGAATTNEKLFF. Written as DNA, the CDR3 is TGTGCCAGCAGTCGAAGCGGGGCCGCAACAACTAATGAAAAACTGTTTTTT. Using reference TRBV7-9 and TRBJ1-4 for the parts outside the CDR3, the full variable domain is DTGVSQNPRHKITKRGQNVTFRCDPISEHNRLYWYRQTLGQGPEFLTYFQNEAQLEKSRLLSDRFSAERPKGSFSTLEIQRTEQGDSAMYLCASSRSGAATTNEKLFFGSGTQLSVL.

A single count supports this clone. The CDR3 loop reads CASSPPGQGKTQYF. The CDR3 DNA follows: TGTGCCAGCAGCCCCCCGGGACAGGGGAAGACCCAGTACTTC. This chain connects TRBV11-2 to TRBJ2-5; 10 nucleotides match TRBD1. The CDR3 extends over 14 amino acids. Unmatched junction bases numbered 6, after V lost 5 bases and J lost 6 bases. Germline loops: CDR1 SGHAT, CDR2 FQNNGV.

The DNA for the CDR3 is TGTGCCAGCAGCCTAGAGACAGGAGATCAGCCCCAGCATTTT. Its protein is CASSLETGDQPQHF. This chain connects TRBV27 to TRBJ1-5; D is perhaps TRBD1 (6 bases). This CDR3 comprises 14 residues. Germline V gene sequence: CDR1 MNHEY, CDR2 SMNVEV (reference sequence). Between the trimmed V and J ends, which lost 6 bases and 5 bases, there was a span of 14 bases.

This chain uses TRBV7-2 with TRBJ2-4; 8 bases match TRBD2. Germline V gene lookup returns CDR1 SGHTA and CDR2 FQGNSA. CDR3 length: 15 amino acids. V lost 4 bases and J lost 4; bases outside the gene matches: 6. CDR3 bases: TGTGCCAGCAGCTCCTCGGGAGGGGAAAAAAACATTCAGTACTTC. Its protein is CASSSSGGEKNIQYF.

The rearrangement joins TRBV30 to TRBJ1-4; 7 nucleotides match TRBD1. Germline CDR1 and CDR2: GTSNPN and SVGIG (reference sequence). With V trimmed by 4 bases and J by 0 bases, 2 bases remained unmatched. The CDR3 consists of 14 residues. The CDR3 spells CAWNGQATNEKLFF. CDR3 coding DNA: TGTGCCTGGAACGGACAGGCAACTAATGAAAAACTGTTTTTT.

The V call is TRBV5-1, the J call TRBJ1-6; perhaps TRBD1 as D (5 bases). Germline V lookup: CDR1 SGHRS, CDR2 YFSETQ. The CDR3 has 15 amino acids. Trimming removed 0 bases at V and 8 bases at J, with 12 bases between. The CDR3 spells CASSLAGQGYSPLHF. The DNA of the CDR3 is TGCGCCAGCAGCTTGGCCGGCCAGGGCTATTCACCCCTCCACTTT.

V usage is TRBV19 and J usage is TRBJ1-5; 8 bases map to TRBD1. The CDR3 length is 15 residues. CDR1 is LNHDA and CDR2 is SQIVND in the germline V gene (reference sequence). The V segment lost 7 bases and the J segment 0 bases; nucleotides outside the gene matches: 5. CDR3 coding DNA: TGTGCCAGTACCCCGGGACAGGTTAGCAATCAGCCCCAGCATTTT. Amino acid sequence: CASTPGQVSNQPQHF. Supplemented by reference TRBV19 and TRBJ1-5, the full variable domain reads DGGITQSPKYLFRKEGQNVTLSCEQNLNHDAMYWYRQDPGQGLRLIYYSQIVNDFQKGDIAEGYSVSREKKESFPLTVTSAQKNPTAFYLCASTPGQVSNQPQHFGDGTRLSIL.

The chain uses TRBV6-5 and TRBJ1-2, with D unclear. V was shortened by 6 bases and J by 4 bases, with 15 bases between the two germline ends. Germline V gives CDR1 MNHEY, CDR2 SVGAGI. This CDR3 is built from 14 residues. The CDR3 sequence is CASRAMGRGYGYTF. The CDR3 DNA is TGTGCCAGCAGAGCTATGGGCCGGGGCTATGGCTACACCTTC.

The chain recombines TRBV6-5 with TRBJ2-7; TRBD1 agrees at 9 bases. The ends lost 8 bases at V and 6 bases at J; junction bases unmatched: 8. The CDR3 contains 13 residues. CDR1 is MNHEY and CDR2 is SVGAGI in the germline V gene. The CDR3 sequence is CASRDRAMVEQYV. CDR3 DNA sequence: TGTGCCAGCCGGGACAGGGCGATGGTCGAGCAGTACGTC.

This chain connects TRBV9 to TRBJ2-1; 7 nucleotides match TRBD2. Trimming removed 0 bases from V and 3 bases from J; junction bases left unmatched: 6. CDR3 length equals 16 residues. The germline V gene encodes CDR1 SGDLS and CDR2 YYNGEE. CDR3 DNA: TGTGCCAGCAGCGTAGCTTTTACGGGGGGCTACAATGAGCAGTTCTTC. Amino acids: CASSVAFTGGYNEQFF.

V is TRBV27 and J is TRBJ1-2; TRBD1 aligns across 7 bases. The V gene end was trimmed by 0 bases and the J gene end by 11 bases; junction bases not matched to a gene: 15. Germline lookup yields CDR1 MNHEY and CDR2 SMNVEV (reference sequence). The CDR3 has 16 residues. CDR3 coding DNA: TGTGCCAGCAGTTTATCGATCGACAGGGCCTTGTTTGGTTACACCTTC. It codes for CASSLSIDRALFGYTF.

The table lists this clone with a few counts. The J gene is TRBJ1-5, the V gene TRBV5-5; 7 bases are a match to TRBD1. Trimming at V came to 1 base and at J to 3 bases, leaving 7 bases not matched to a gene. The germline CDR1 and CDR2 sequences are SGHKS and YYEKEE (reference sequence). The CDR3 length is 16 residues. CDR3 nucleotide sequence: TGTGCCAGCAGCTTGAGAAGCACAGGGGACAATCAGCCCCAGCATTTT. Translation: CASSLRSTGDNQPQHF. Based on the CDR3 plus reference TRBV5-5 and TRBJ1-5, the full variable domain is DAGVTQSPTHLIKTRGQQVTLRCSPISGHKSVSWYQQVLGQGPQFIFQYYEKEERGRGNFPDRFSARQFPNYSSELNVNALLLGDSALYLCASSLRSTGDNQPQHFGDGTRLSIL.

This clone has only a few counts. The V and J genes are TRBV21-1 and TRBJ2-1; no DNA check was done on the table's D call, TRBD2. TRBV21-1 is flagged as a pseudogene. This CDR3 spans 15 amino acids. CDR3 coding DNA: TGTGCCAGCAGCCCTCAGGGACTACCTGTGGATGAGCAGTTCTTC. Protein product: CASSPQGLPVDEQFF.

This rearrangement joins TRBV9 to TRBJ1-2, with D possibly matching TRBD1 (5 bases). There are 13 residues in the CDR3. Trimming took 0 bases from V and 3 from J, leaving 6 bases between them. From germline, CDR1 is SGDLS and CDR2 YYNGEE. The CDR3 loop is CASSVAQDYGYTF. The CDR3 DNA reads TGTGCCAGCAGCGTAGCACAGGACTATGGCTACACCTTC.

The V and J genes are TRBV3-1 (or the pseudogene TRBV3-2) and TRBJ2-1, with D hard to call. Germline CDR1 reads LGHDT; CDR2 reads YNNKEL (reference sequence). This CDR3 has 13 amino acids. Between the trimmed V and J ends, which lost 2 bases and 8 bases, there was a span of 10 bases. CDR3 in amino acids: CASSQTGAYEQFF. In nucleotides, the CDR3 is TGTGCCAGCAGCCAAACGGGTGCCTATGAGCAGTTCTTC.

The rearrangement links TRBV6-2 or TRBV6-3 to TRBJ1-5, with TRBD1 identical over 7 bases. From germline, CDR1 is MNHEY and CDR2 SVGEGT. This CDR3 spans 14 amino acids. The V gene end was trimmed by 3 bases and the J gene end by 5 bases; junction bases not matched to a gene: 4. The CDR3 DNA reads TGTGCCAGCAGTTATGAGGGGGCGCATCAGCCCCAGCATTTT. It yields the protein CASSYEGAHQPQHF.